Below, 22 T cell receptor beta chains from the same sample are listed, as sequenced in a study of blood T cell repertoires in COVID-19. Assay used: immunoSEQ multiplex PCR; TCRdb lists only in-frame clones, some missing. The data contain about 260,000 clones, about 87% of them singletons. Input material: peripheral blood. The receptors shown here come from a man in his sixties who had recovered from COVID-19.

This chain links TRBV27 with TRBJ2-2; tentatively, D is TRBD1 (6 bases). This CDR3 is built from 14 residues. Germline assignment: CDR1 MNHEY and CDR2 SMNVEV (reference sequence). The V end lost 4 bases, the J end lost 6 bases, and 12 bases lay between the germline ends. The CDR3 nucleotides are TGTGCCAGCAGTTCACAGGGTGCCCCCGGGGAGCTGTTTTTT. As protein: CASSSQGAPGELFF.

The chain carries TRBV11-3 and TRBJ2-3; 14 nucleotides align to TRBD2. The CDR3 is 17 amino acids. Germline CDR1 SGHNT, CDR2 YENEEA. J gave up 0 bases and V 5 bases, and 4 bases lay outside the gene matches. This chain's CDR3 is CASSEGTSGGSTDTQYF. DNA of the CDR3: TGTGCCAGCAGCGAAGGGACTAGCGGGGGAAGCACAGATACGCAGTATTTT.

The chain uses TRBV7-2 and TRBJ1-2; TRBD1 matches at 9 bases. The J segment lost 1 base and the V segment lost 6 bases, leaving 6 bases of the junction unmatched. This CDR3 has 15 residues. Germline-derived CDR1 and CDR2 are SGHTA and FQGNSA. CDR3 bases: TGTGCCAGCAGAGGGACAGGGACTCATAACTATGGCTACACCTTC. It encodes CASRGTGTHNYGYTF.

The chain uses TRBV12-1 and TRBJ2-3; the table gives TRBD2 as D, unverified against the DNA. TRBV12-1 is classified as a pseudogene. The CDR3 is 17 amino acids. CDR3 in amino acids: CASSEPGLAGGLDTQYF. The CDR3 DNA reads TGTGCCAGCAGCGAACCGGGACTAGCGGGGGGGCTGGATACGCAGTATTTT.

This clone was seen only once. The chain links TRBV7-9 to TRBJ2-7; D is unclear. Trimming removed 1 base from V and 6 bases from J, with 10 bases in between. This CDR3 contains 13 residues. Germline-derived CDR1 and CDR2 are SEHNR and FQNEAQ (reference sequence). The CDR3 reads CASSLGQSFEQYF. CDR3 DNA: TGTGCCAGCAGCTTAGGCCAGTCTTTCGAGCAGTACTTC.

This chain connects TRBV3-1 (or the pseudogene TRBV3-2) to TRBJ1-1; 7 bases are shared with TRBD1. V trimming: 4 bases; J trimming: 4 bases; junction bases outside the gene matches: 12. CDR3 length: 16 amino acids. Germline CDR1 and CDR2: LGHDT and YNNKEL (reference sequence). CDR3 region: CASSLGTVGEGTEAFF. CDR3 DNA sequence: TGTGCCAGCAGCCTGGGGACAGTGGGGGAAGGCACTGAAGCTTTCTTT.

The chain joins TRBV30 to TRBJ1-5; no definite D call. V was cut by 2 bases and J by 6 bases, with 17 bases left in between. The germline V gene encodes CDR1 GTSNPN and CDR2 SVGIG (reference sequence). The CDR3 is made up of 15 amino acids. DNA for the CDR3: TGTGCCTGGAGTCCCCGGTTTGGTAGTGGTCAGCCCCAGCATTTT. It specifies CAWSPRFGSGQPQHF.

This chain links TRBV3-1 (or the pseudogene TRBV3-2) with TRBJ1-5; TRBD1 is a possible D gene (6 bases). CDR3 size: 16 residues. The germline gives CDR1 LGHDT, CDR2 YNNKEL (reference sequence). The V gene lost 5 bases and the J gene lost 5 bases, with 19 bases spanning the gap. Here the CDR3 reads CASSKRSAGDDQPQHF. CDR3 bases: TGTGCCAGCAGCAAACGGTCGGCAGGGGATGATCAGCCCCAGCATTTT.

The rearrangement links TRBV13 to TRBJ2-3; D not certain. Trimming pared 6 bases from V and 0 bases from J, leaving 7 bases between. Germline values: CDR1 PRHDT, CDR2 FYEKMQ (reference sequence). The CDR3 contains 13 residues. CDR3 region: CASSLPSTDTQYF. CDR3 nucleotides: TGTGCCAGCAGTCTCCCTAGCACAGATACGCAGTATTTT.

A remark on this clone: Other DNA sequences in this specimen translate into the identical CDR3. The rearrangement uses TRBV9 and TRBJ2-1, with 7 bases fitting TRBD2. V gave up 3 bases and J gave up 1 base; unmatched junction bases: 1. In germline, CDR1 is SGDLS, CDR2 YYNGEE. CDR3 size: 14 residues. The DNA of the CDR3 is TGTGCCAGCAGCGGGGGACTATCCTACAATGAGCAGTTCTTC. Its translation is CASSGGLSYNEQFF. Full variable domain (missing parts from reference TRBV9 and TRBJ2-1): DSGVTQTPKHLITATGQRVTLRCSPRSGDLSVYWYQQSLDQGLQFLIQYYNGEERAKGNILERFSAQQFPDLHSELNLSSLELGDSALYFCASSGGLSYNEQFFGPGTRLTVL.

J is TRBJ1-1 and V is TRBV16; 9 bases match TRBD1. The CDR3 runs to 15 residues. The junction had 8 bases not matched to a gene; V was cut back by 4 bases and J by 5 bases. Germline CDR1 KGHSY, CDR2 FQNENV. In DNA, the CDR3 is TGTGCCAGCAGCCGACAGGGGGGGTCGCGGACTGAAGCTTTCTTT. It translates to CASSRQGGSRTEAFF.

In DNA form, the CDR3 reads TGTGCCAGCGAGGCAGGGGACATCACAGATACGCAGTATTTT. Amino acids: CASEAGDITDTQYF. The chain has TRBV2 and TRBJ2-3, with a possible D match to TRBD1 (6 bases). Trimming stripped 8 bases from V and 2 bases from J, with 14 bases between. CDR3 size: 14 residues. CDR1 is SNHLY, CDR2 FYNNEI, per germline.

This sequence joins TRBV6-1 and TRBJ1-2, with TRBD1 identical over 8 bases. The V gene end was trimmed by 3 bases and the J gene end by 4 bases; junction bases not matched to a gene: 10. The CDR3 is made up of 16 amino acids. Germline CDR1 is MNHNS and CDR2 is SASEGT. The CDR3: CASSDRQGAWGYGYTF. In DNA form, the CDR3 reads TGTGCCAGCAGTGATCGGCAGGGGGCCTGGGGCTATGGCTACACCTTC.

The chain recombines TRBV5-1 with TRBJ2-5, with 8 nucleotides matching TRBD1. The CDR3 is 12 amino acids. Germline V CDR1 and CDR2: SGHRS, YFSETQ. The J segment lost 6 bases and the V segment lost 8 bases, leaving 6 bases of the junction unmatched. This CDR3 reads CASKDRGQTQYF. Written as DNA, the CDR3 is TGCGCCAGTAAAGACAGGGGTCAGACCCAGTACTTC. The full variable domain, rest sourced from reference TRBV5-1 and TRBJ2-5, is KAGVTQTPRYLIKTRGQQVTLSCSPISGHRSVSWYQQTPGQGLQFLFEYFSETQRNKGNFPGRFSGRQFSNSRSEMNVSTLELGDSALYLCASKDRGQTQYFGPGTRLLVL.

The chain employs TRBV19 and TRBJ1-5; D remains ambiguous. The germline V and J ends were trimmed by 6 bases and 7 bases, with 19 bases remaining between them. Germline lookup yields CDR1 LNHDA and CDR2 SQIVND (reference sequence). This CDR3 is built from 15 residues. CDR3 DNA sequence: TGTGCCAGTAGCCTGCAACGGTGGGTGGAGCAGCCCCAGCATTTT. Translated, it gives CASSLQRWVEQPQHF.

The chain has TRBV5-1 and TRBJ2-3, with TRBD1 identical over 7 bases. Looked up from germline, CDR1 is SGHRS and CDR2 is YFSETQ. This CDR3 comprises 15 residues. Trimming took 1 base from V and 0 from J; bases not matched to a gene: 2. CDR3 region: CASSLSTGSTDTQYF. The DNA of the CDR3 is TGCGCCAGCAGCTTGTCGACAGGGAGCACAGATACGCAGTATTTT. Based on the CDR3 plus reference TRBV5-1 and TRBJ2-3, the full variable domain is KAGVTQTPRYLIKTRGQQVTLSCSPISGHRSVSWYQQTPGQGLQFLFEYFSETQRNKGNFPGRFSGRQFSNSRSEMNVSTLELGDSALYLCASSLSTGSTDTQYFGPGTRLTVL.

The rearrangement links TRBV6-2 or TRBV6-3 to TRBJ1-5, with D unclear. The CDR3 is 14 residues long. V was shortened by 1 base and J by 5 bases, with 9 bases between the two germline ends. CDR1 and CDR2 from the germline V gene are MNHEY and SVGEGT. The CDR3 bases are TGTGCCAGCAGTTACTTGGGAGTGGATCAGCCCCAGCATTTT. As protein: CASSYLGVDQPQHF.

In its sample, this clone was seen a few times. The chain links TRBV9 to TRBJ1-1, with TRBD1 as a possible D gene (5 bases). Germline V gives CDR1 SGDLS, CDR2 YYNGEE. The CDR3 has 13 amino acids. V was shortened by 2 bases and J by 4 bases, with 9 bases between the two germline ends. Here the CDR3 DNA reads TGTGCCAGCAGCGTTTCAAGGGGCACTGAAGCTTTCTTT. This gives the protein CASSVSRGTEAFF.

V usage is TRBV4-1 and J usage is TRBJ2-7; possibly TRBD1 for D (5 bases). The CDR3 is 15 residues long. CDR1 MGHRA and CDR2 YSYEKL come from the germline V gene. Trimming took off 0 bases at V and 2 bases at J, with 11 bases between the two ends. The CDR3 nucleotides read TGCGCCAGCAGCCAAGAGGCAGGGAAAACCTACGAGCAGTACTTC. Protein product: CASSQEAGKTYEQYF.

This chain connects TRBV13 to TRBJ2-3; TRBD1 matches at 9 bases. Germline trimming cut 5 bases from V and 4 bases from J; bases unmatched to any gene: 16. The CDR3 sequence is 18 residues long. Germline V gives CDR1 PRHDT, CDR2 FYEKMQ (reference sequence). The CDR3 loop reads CASSLPHQTGGGADTQYF. The DNA for the CDR3 is TGTGCCAGCAGCCTACCTCACCAGACAGGGGGTGGGGCAGATACGCAGTATTTT.

This chain uses TRBV10-2 with TRBJ2-7; 9 bases fit TRBD1. Germline trimming cut 6 bases from V and 2 bases from J; bases unmatched to any gene: 14. CDR1 and CDR2 (germline): WSHSY, SAAADI. The CDR3 sequence is 17 residues long. CDR3 sequence: CASSSDRGFRVPYEQYF. The CDR3 region has the DNA TGCGCCAGCAGCTCGGACAGGGGATTTAGGGTACCCTACGAGCAGTACTTC.

The chain recombines TRBV7-3 with TRBJ1-1, with D perhaps TRBD1 (6 bases). The CDR3 is made up of 13 amino acids. In germline, CDR1 is SGHTA, CDR2 FQGTGA. The V and J ends lost 5 bases and 1 base respectively, with 8 bases between them. The CDR3 nucleotides read TGTGCCAGCAGCGTGACAGGGAACACTGAAGCTTTCTTT. The encoded protein is CASSVTGNTEAFF. The whole variable domain, filled in from reference TRBV7-3 and TRBJ1-1, reads GAGVSQTPSNKVTEKGKYVELRCDPISGHTALYWYRQSLGQGPEFLIYFQGTGAADDSGLPNDRFFAVRPEGSVSTLKIQRTERGDSAVYLCASSVTGNTEAFFGQGTRLTVV.